These 14 T cell receptor beta chains originate from one sample sequenced in a study of blood T cell repertoires in COVID-19. Assay used: immunoSEQ multiplex PCR; TCRdb lists only in-frame clones, some missing. Among over 200,000 clones listed, under 90% were seen once. The source material was PBMCs or T cells enriched from blood (not recorded which). Receptor source: a man between 60 and 75 years old who had recovered from COVID-19.

This clone was seen more than once but under ten times. The CDR3, as DNA: TGTGCCAGCAGCCAACTAGCGGGGGGGCTAGCCGGGGAGCTGTTTTTT. It translates to CASSQLAGGLAGELFF. The chain joins TRBV3-1 (or the pseudogene TRBV3-2) to TRBJ2-2; TRBD2 agrees at 12 bases. The CDR3 has 16 amino acids. CDR1 and CDR2 (germline): LGHDT, YNNKEL (reference sequence). V gave up 2 bases and J gave up 6 bases; unmatched junction bases: 4.

The chain employs TRBV12-5 and TRBJ2-5, with TRBD1 matching over 10 bases. From germline, CDR1 is LGHNT and CDR2 FRNRAP. The CDR3 extends over 16 amino acids. V lost 1 base to trimming and J lost 5 bases; unmatched junction nucleotides: 7. This CDR3 is CASGLGTGGGGETQYF. The CDR3 nucleotides are TGTGCTAGTGGTTTGGGGACAGGGGGAGGAGGGGAGACCCAGTACTTC.

This clone was counted once. The chain has TRBV11-1 and TRBJ2-3; 10 bases align to TRBD1. V was pared by 6 bases and J by 4 bases, with 10 bases of the junction left unmatched. CDR1 and CDR2 from the germline V gene are SGHAT and FQDESV (reference sequence). This CDR3 is 16 amino acids long. The CDR3 loop is CASRLDRGLSADTQYF. CDR3 nucleotides: TGTGCCAGCAGGCTAGACAGGGGGCTTTCGGCAGATACGCAGTATTTT.

The V and J genes are TRBV6-5 and TRBJ2-3; D may be TRBD2 (6 bases). The V and J ends lost 0 bases and 6 bases respectively, with 13 bases between them. Germline CDR1 is MNHEY and CDR2 is SVGAGI. The CDR3 spans 15 residues. The CDR3 reads CASSYSGGMGDTQYF. The DNA for the CDR3 is TGTGCCAGCAGTTACTCGGGCGGGATGGGTGATACGCAGTATTTT.

The CDR3 DNA reads as TGTGCCAGCAGCCAGGGTTACAATGAGCAGTTCTTC. Translating gives CASSQGYNEQFF. The chain has TRBV12-3 or TRBV12-4 and TRBJ2-1, with a tentative D call TRBD1 (5 bases). The CDR3 contains 12 residues. With 6 bases removed from V and 4 bases from J, the gap between germline ends came to 7 bases.

This clone is a singleton in its sample. The rearrangement joins TRBV9 to TRBJ1-1; unclear D gene. Germline assignment: CDR1 SGDLS and CDR2 YYNGEE. The CDR3 sequence is 13 residues long. V was trimmed by 3 bases and J by 3 bases, leaving 9 bases between them. The CDR3 DNA reads as TGTGCCAGCAGCGGACTTGCGGACACTGAAGCTTTCTTT. Its protein is CASSGLADTEAFF.

The chain combines TRBV19 with TRBJ1-5; TRBD1 aligns across 7 bases. This CDR3 contains 17 residues. Germline loops: CDR1 LNHDA, CDR2 SQIVND (reference sequence). With 6 bases clipped from V and 1 base from J, the junction kept 12 bases outside the gene matches. CDR3 in amino acids: CASSPQRTGKSNQPQHF. The CDR3 coding sequence is TGTGCCAGTAGCCCTCAGCGGACAGGCAAGAGCAATCAGCCCCAGCATTTT.

This chain connects TRBV18 to TRBJ1-1; weak D call: TRBD1 (5 bases). V dropped 2 bases and J dropped 4 bases, with 11 bases sitting between them. This CDR3 has 14 amino acids. Germline loops: CDR1 KGHSH, CDR2 LQKENI. Here the CDR3 reads CASSPGSGGTEAFF. Written as DNA, the CDR3 is TGTGCCAGCTCACCAGGCTCCGGGGGCACTGAAGCTTTCTTT. The full variable domain, rest sourced from reference TRBV18 and TRBJ1-1, is NAGVMQNPRHLVRRRGQEARLRCSPMKGHSHVYWYRQLPEEGLKFMVYLQKENIIDESGMPKERFSAEFPKEGPSILRIQQVVRGDSAAYFCASSPGSGGTEAFFGQGTRLTVV.

This rearrangement joins TRBV7-6 to TRBJ2-1; the match to TRBD1 covers 7 bases. The CDR3 extends over 15 amino acids. The J segment lost 9 bases and the V segment lost 5 bases, leaving 13 bases of the junction unmatched. Germline-derived CDR1 and CDR2 are SGHVS and FNYEAQ. Here the CDR3 DNA reads TGTGCCAGCAGCCAGCGACAGGGCTCCCTCCCTGAGCAGTTCTTC. This codes for CASSQRQGSLPEQFF.

This sequence joins TRBV19 and TRBJ1-1, with unresolved D. CDR3 length: 14 residues. Between the trimmed V and J ends, which lost 1 base and 3 bases, there was a span of 9 bases. CDR1 and CDR2 from the germline V gene are LNHDA and SQIVND (reference sequence). As DNA, the CDR3 is TGTGCCAGTAGTATAGGGCCCGCGGACACTGAAGCTTTCTTT. Encoded protein: CASSIGPADTEAFF.

This clone was detected only a few times. The rearrangement links TRBV29-1 to TRBJ1-2; no reliable D call. Germline loops: CDR1 SQVTM, CDR2 ANQGSEA. The CDR3 has 13 residues. The V end was cut by 0 bases, the J end by 3 bases, with 8 bases between. In DNA, the CDR3 is TGCAGCGTTGAAGATCAACAGTACTATGGCTACACCTTC. It yields the protein CSVEDQQYYGYTF.

V and J are TRBV2 and TRBJ2-1; 8 nucleotides align to TRBD1. CDR1 SNHLY and CDR2 FYNNEI come from the germline V gene. The CDR3 runs 15 residues. The junction had 13 bases not matched to a gene; V was cut back by 6 bases and J by 9 bases. The CDR3 bases are TGTGCCAGCAGACCCGACAGGGGTCGGGATAGTGAGCAGTTCTTC. This encodes CASRPDRGRDSEQFF.

This sequence joins TRBV20-1 and TRBJ2-5; 11 bases are shared with TRBD2. This CDR3 is 16 amino acids long. J was trimmed by 1 base and V by 3 bases; bases with no gene match: 7. Germline CDR1 reads DFQATT; CDR2 reads SNEGSKA (reference sequence). CDR3 coding DNA: TGCAGTGCTAGTGAGGCTAGCGGGGGGTTCCAAGAGACCCAGTACTTC. Translated, it gives CSASEASGGFQETQYF.

This clone was counted many times. The CDR3: CASSERTGWTEAFF. For the CDR3, the DNA is TGTGCCAGCAGCGAACGGACAGGGTGGACTGAAGCTTTCTTT. This chain joins TRBV11-3 and TRBJ1-1; 8 bases map to TRBD1. Trimming cost V 5 bases and J 5 bases; bases outside gene matches: 7. Germline lookup yields CDR1 SGHNT and CDR2 YENEEA. The CDR3 runs 14 residues.